The 13 T cell receptor beta chains below come from one sample, sequenced in a study of regulatory T cells in long-lasting Graves disease. Both iRepertoire HTBI primers and Arm-PCR of CDR3 regions were used to build the TCR beta libraries. Via MiXCR, TCRdb re-called the multiplex PCR reads, giving one row per CDR3 protein. This table holds a few hundred thousand distinct CDR3 sequences, approximately 15% found once. Time point given: newly diagnosed GD, antithyroid drugs for less than 3 months. Isolated PBMC RNA provided the starting material for the TCR library. The sample was also reused in another study, on T cells in Graves' hyperthyroidism and ophthalmopathy.

Source: peripheral blood mononuclear cells (PBMCs), taken at new diagnosis, from a patient treated with antithyroid drugs. The receptors shown here come from a man in his forties with Graves disease.

In DNA, the CDR3 is TGTGCCAGCAGCTCCCGGAGCGAAAAACTGTTTTTT. Amino acid sequence: CASSSRSEKLFF. The V and J genes are TRBV7-2 and TRBJ1-4, with D hard to call. The CDR3 runs to 12 residues. Per germline, CDR1 SGHTA and CDR2 FQGNSA. The germline V and J ends were trimmed by 4 bases and 8 bases, with 8 bases remaining between them. The whole variable domain, filled in from reference TRBV7-2 and TRBJ1-4, reads GAGVSQSPSNKVTEKGKDVELRCDPISGHTALYWYRQSLGQGLEFLIYFQGNSAPDKSGLPSDRFSAERTGGSVSTLTIQRTQQEDSAVYLCASSSRSEKLFFGSGTQLSVL.

Many counts were recorded for this clonotype. The genes are TRBV3-1 and TRBJ2-1; 7 bases map to TRBD2. Germline lookup yields CDR1 LGHDT and CDR2 YNNKEL (reference sequence). This CDR3 has 15 residues. V lost 6 bases, J lost 4 bases, and 9 bases stayed unmatched. CDR3 DNA: TGTGCCAGCAGTCGCGACCCTAGCGGTTACAATGAGCAGTTCTTC. It yields the protein CASSRDPSGYNEQFF.

Comments on this clonotype: A read error may be the cause here, since a much bigger clone is one base away. The chain has TRBV11-3 and TRBJ1-5, with D uncertain. This CDR3 is 13 amino acids long. V dropped 4 bases and J dropped 9 bases, with 13 bases sitting between them. CDR1 and CDR2 (germline): SGHNT, YENEEA. The CDR3 loop is CASSSTLGLPQHF. The CDR3 DNA sequence: TGTGCCAGCAGCTCAACTCTAGGGCTGCCCCAGCATTTT.

This clonotype showed up just a few times. The rearrangement uses TRBV28 and TRBJ1-2, with TRBD1 as a possible D gene (5 bases). V lost 10 bases to trimming and J lost 4 bases, with 13 bases between them. CDR3 size: 12 residues. Germline V CDR1 and CDR2: MDHEN, SYDVKM. The CDR3 nucleotides read TGTGCCACCGACGACAGACTCTATGGCTACACCTTC. It is translated as CATDDRLYGYTF.

In its sample, this clonotype was seen many times. The rearrangement links TRBV5-1 to TRBJ2-3; 10 bases map to TRBD2. Looked up from germline, CDR1 is SGHRS and CDR2 is YFSETQ. The CDR3 totals 16 residues. Trimming at V came to 0 bases and at J to 6 bases, leaving 7 bases not matched to a gene. The CDR3 here is CASSLDASGGADTQYF. DNA for the CDR3: TGCGCCAGCAGCTTGGACGCGAGCGGGGGGGCGGATACGCAGTATTTT.

The chain carries TRBV25-1 and TRBJ1-1, with D possibly matching TRBD1 (5 bases). Trimming cost V 2 bases and J 7 bases, with 20 bases left between them. CDR1 is MGHDK, CDR2 SYGVNS, per germline. CDR3 length equals 16 residues. Written as DNA, the CDR3 is TGTGCCAGCAGTGAAGACGGGGGGGTACCCGTCCTTGAAGCTTTCTTT. It is translated as CASSEDGGVPVLEAFF.

Worth noting for this clonotype: This may be a read error, as it is one base from a much larger clone. The conserved phenylalanine or tryptophan is not found at the CDR3 terminus, so this likely reflects a read error. The chain couples TRBV28 to TRBJ2-2; D tentatively fits TRBD1 or TRBD2 (6 bases each). Looked up from germline, CDR1 is MDHEN and CDR2 is SYDVKM. V was pared by 5 bases and J by 6 bases, with 16 bases between. This CDR3 region has 15 residues. CDR3 sequence: CASSPGTRRAGELFS. As DNA, the CDR3 is TGTGCCAGCAGTCCCGGGACAAGGAGGGCCGGGGAGCTGTTTTCT.

This clonotype was detected ten times or more. J is TRBJ2-5 and V is TRBV24-1; D is unresolved. Germline V CDR1 and CDR2: KGHDR, SFDVKD. The CDR3 spans 14 residues. Trimming took 4 bases from V and 5 from J, leaving 13 bases between them. The CDR3 sequence: CATSDIDGQETQYF. The CDR3 DNA follows: TGTGCCACCAGTGACATTGACGGTCAGGAGACCCAGTACTTC.

This clonotype occurred many times. The V call is TRBV3-1, the J call TRBJ1-5; possibly TRBD1 for D (5 bases). The CDR3 loop spans 14 amino acids. CDR1 is LGHDT, CDR2 YNNKEL, per germline (reference sequence). V dropped 3 bases and J dropped 7 bases, with 13 bases sitting between them. CDR3 region: CASSQGRAGQPQHF. DNA for the CDR3: TGTGCCAGCAGCCAGGGCAGGGCAGGGCAGCCCCAGCATTTT.

At least ten counts were recorded for this clonotype. Written as DNA, the CDR3 is TGTGCCGGAACAGGGGCCCTACCTGAAGCTTTCTTT. It translates to CAGTGALPEAFF. The chain couples TRBV30 to TRBJ1-1, with 7 positions matching TRBD1. CDR3 length: 12 residues. V lost 8 bases and J lost 6; bases outside the gene matches: 9. The germline CDR1 and CDR2 sequences are GTSNPN and SVGIG (reference sequence).

Ten or more counts support this clonotype. The rearrangement links TRBV7-2 to TRBJ2-6, with TRBD1 matching over 7 bases. V lost 5 bases, J lost 0 bases, and 7 bases stayed unmatched. Germline assignment: CDR1 SGHTA and CDR2 FQGNSA. The CDR3 has 17 amino acids. The CDR3 DNA sequence: TGTGCCAGCAGCATCCGGACAGGTCTCTCTGGGGCCAACGTCCTGACTTTC. Translation gives CASSIRTGLSGANVLTF.

The sample holds a few counts of this clonotype. The chain links TRBV5-4 to TRBJ2-3, with 9 positions matching TRBD1. Germline lookup yields CDR1 SGHNT and CDR2 YYREEE (reference sequence). Losses at the gene ends were 2 bases for V and 5 bases for J; bases not matched to a gene: 9. CDR3 length: 16 amino acids. CDR3 protein: CASSFPGTGREDTQYF. The CDR3 DNA reads TGTGCCAGCAGCTTCCCGGGGACAGGGCGGGAAGATACGCAGTATTTT.

This clonotype has a count of ten or more. CDR3: CASSVYRTGVADTQYF. In nucleotides, the CDR3 is TGTGCCAGCAGTGTCTATAGGACAGGGGTTGCGGATACGCAGTATTTT. This chain joins TRBV2 and TRBJ2-3, with 9 bases identical to TRBD1. CDR1 and CDR2 (germline): SNHLY, FYNNEI. Trimming cost V 4 bases and J 6 bases; bases outside gene matches: 11. The CDR3 has 16 amino acids.